The TCR beta chain under discussion was sequenced for a study of shared clonotypes between healthy human individuals. The overall study: Researchers assigned three CD4 naive, three CD4 memory, two CD8 naive and one CD8 memory plate to each donor.

Data came from immunoSEQ multiplex PCR; TCRdb stores just in-frame clones and leaves some out. This table has around 2.5 million clones, 80% to 95% appearing once. The receptor comes from a man between 18 and 35 years old in good health. Some clones in this sample may be carry-over from other donors' samples. Sequences were obtained from naive CD4+ T cells from PBMCs. Sample subset: CD45RA+ positively selected.

CDR3 loop: CASSEQVSGGEAFF. In nucleotides, the CDR3 is TGCGCCAGCAGTGAGCAAGTAAGCGGCGGTGAAGCTTTCTTT. The chain employs TRBV10-1 and TRBJ1-1; D is undetermined. The CDR3 is 14 residues long. Trimming stripped 2 bases from V and 7 bases from J, with 14 bases between. Germline CDR1 reads WNHNN; CDR2 reads SYGVQD (reference sequence).